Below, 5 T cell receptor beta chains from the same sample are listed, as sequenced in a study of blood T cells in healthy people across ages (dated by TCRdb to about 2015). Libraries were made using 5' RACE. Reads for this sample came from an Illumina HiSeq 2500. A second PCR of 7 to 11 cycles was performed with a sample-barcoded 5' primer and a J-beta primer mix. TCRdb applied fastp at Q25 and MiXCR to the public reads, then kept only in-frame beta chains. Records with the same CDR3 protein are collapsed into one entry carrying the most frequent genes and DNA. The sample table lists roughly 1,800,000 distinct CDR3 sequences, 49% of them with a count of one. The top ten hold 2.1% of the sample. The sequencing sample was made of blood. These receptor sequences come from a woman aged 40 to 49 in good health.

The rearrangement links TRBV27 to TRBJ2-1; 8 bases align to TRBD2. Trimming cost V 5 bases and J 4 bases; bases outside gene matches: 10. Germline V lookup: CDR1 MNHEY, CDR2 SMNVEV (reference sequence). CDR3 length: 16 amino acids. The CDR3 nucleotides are TGTGCCAGCAGTCCCAGGGGTAGCGGGGTTTACAATGAGCAGTTCTTC. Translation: CASSPRGSGVYNEQFF.

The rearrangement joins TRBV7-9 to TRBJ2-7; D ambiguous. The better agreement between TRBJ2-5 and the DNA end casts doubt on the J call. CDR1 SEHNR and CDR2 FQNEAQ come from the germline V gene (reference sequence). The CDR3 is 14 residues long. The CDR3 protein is CASSQPGSSETQYF. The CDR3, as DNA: TGTGCCAGCAGCCAGCCCGGTTCTTCAGAGACCCAGTACTTC.

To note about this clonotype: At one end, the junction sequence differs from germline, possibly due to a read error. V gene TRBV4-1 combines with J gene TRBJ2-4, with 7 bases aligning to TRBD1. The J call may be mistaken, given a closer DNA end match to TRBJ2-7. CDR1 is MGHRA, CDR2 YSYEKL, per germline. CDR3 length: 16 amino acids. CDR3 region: CTSSLAQGQPSYEQYF. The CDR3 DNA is TGCACCAGCAGCCTAGCCCAGGGACAGCCTTCCTACGAGCAGTACTTC.

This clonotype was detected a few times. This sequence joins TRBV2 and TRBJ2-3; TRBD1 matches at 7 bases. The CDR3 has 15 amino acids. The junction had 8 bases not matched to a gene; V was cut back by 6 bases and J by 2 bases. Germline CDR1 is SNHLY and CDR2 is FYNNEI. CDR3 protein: CASRPGQLSTDTQYF. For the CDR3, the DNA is TGTGCCAGCAGACCGGGACAGCTATCCACAGATACGCAGTATTTT.

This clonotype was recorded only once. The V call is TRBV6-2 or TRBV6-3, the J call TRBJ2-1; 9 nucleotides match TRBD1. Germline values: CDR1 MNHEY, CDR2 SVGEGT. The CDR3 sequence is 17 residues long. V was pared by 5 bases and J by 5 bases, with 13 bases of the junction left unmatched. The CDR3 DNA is TGTGCCAGCAGTCCCGGACAGGGGCTCAGTTATAACAATGAGCAGTTCTTC. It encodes CASSPGQGLSYNNEQFF.